This passage covers 19 T cell receptor beta chains from one sample sequenced in a study of blood T cell repertoires in COVID-19 (dated by TCRdb to about 2020). Receptors were amplified or captured by the immunoSEQ multiplex PCR assay. TCRdb mirrors the immuneACCESS table, restricted to in-frame sequences. Some clones are absent from its copies; in checked studies, under half trace to an unresolved V gene, and the reason for the others is unknown. The sample profile shows 200,000 to 250,000 clones; less than 85% of them were found once. Together, the top ten hold 7% to 8.5% of the sample. Input material: peripheral blood. The receptors derive from a woman aged 70-85 years with acute or convalescent COVID-19.

V usage is TRBV25-1 and J usage is TRBJ1-1; the D gene is possibly TRBD1 (5 bases). The CDR3 has 13 amino acids. Per germline, CDR1 MGHDK and CDR2 SYGVNS. Trimming removed 7 bases at V and 0 bases at J, with 9 bases between. In DNA form, the CDR3 reads TGTGCCAGCATGGGGCAGTTGAACACTGAAGCTTTCTTT. Translation gives CASMGQLNTEAFF.

The chain is built from TRBV6-5 and TRBJ2-3, with 7 bases fitting TRBD2. The CDR3 extends over 15 amino acids. Germline CDR1 and CDR2: MNHEY and SVGAGI. Trimming removed 2 bases from V and 1 base from J; junction bases left unmatched: 3. This chain's CDR3 is CASSYQRGRTDTQYF. CDR3 DNA sequence: TGTGCCAGCAGTTACCAGCGGGGACGCACAGATACGCAGTATTTT.

The rearrangement joins TRBV9 to TRBJ1-2, with 7 nucleotides matching TRBD1. Germline assignment: CDR1 SGDLS and CDR2 YYNGEE. This CDR3 contains 13 residues. The V segment lost 4 bases and the J segment 3 bases; nucleotides outside the gene matches: 3. The CDR3 loop is CASSLTGDYGYTF. CDR3 in DNA: TGTGCCAGCAGCCTTACAGGGGACTATGGCTACACCTTC.

V usage is TRBV30 and J usage is TRBJ2-2, with 7 bases aligning to TRBD1. CDR1 is GTSNPN and CDR2 is SVGIG in the germline V gene (reference sequence). Unmatched junction bases numbered 15, after V lost 0 bases and J lost 5 bases. The CDR3 sequence is 18 residues long. CDR3 protein: CAWSVLREGARETGELFF. The CDR3 DNA is TGTGCCTGGAGTGTACTTCGTGAGGGGGCGCGTGAGACCGGGGAGCTGTTTTTT.

The chain carries TRBV7-9 and TRBJ2-2; 13 bases align to TRBD2. The CDR3 runs 16 residues. V gave up 1 base and J gave up 4 bases; unmatched junction bases: 0. Germline loops: CDR1 SEHNR, CDR2 FQNEAQ (reference sequence). CDR3 nucleotides: TGTGCCAGCAGCTTAGGACTAGCGGGAGGCACCGGGGAGCTGTTTTTT. It is translated as CASSLGLAGGTGELFF. The full variable domain, rest sourced from reference TRBV7-9 and TRBJ2-2, is DTGVSQNPRHKITKRGQNVTFRCDPISEHNRLYWYRQTLGQGPEFLTYFQNEAQLEKSRLLSDRFSAERPKGSFSTLEIQRTEQGDSAMYLCASSLGLAGGTGELFFGEGSRLTVL.

This chain joins TRBV11-2 and TRBJ2-2, with 8 bases lining up with TRBD2. CDR1 SGHAT and CDR2 FQNNGV come from the germline V gene. Trimming at V came to 1 base and at J to 5 bases, leaving 3 bases not matched to a gene. The CDR3 runs to 15 residues. CDR3 in DNA: TGTGCCAGCAGCTTAGCCGGACTAGCAACCGGGGAGCTGTTTTTT. Translation gives CASSLAGLATGELFF.

This clone was counted between two and nine times. The chain carries TRBV3-1 (or the pseudogene TRBV3-2) and TRBJ2-1, with 10 bases fitting TRBD2. V lost 1 base to trimming and J lost 6 bases; unmatched junction nucleotides: 6. Germline V gene sequence: CDR1 LGHDT, CDR2 YNNKEL (reference sequence). The CDR3 loop spans 16 amino acids. The CDR3 nucleotides read TGTGCCAGCAGCCAAGTTCAGAGCGGGGGGGCCAATGAGCAGTTCTTC. Protein sequence: CASSQVQSGGANEQFF.

The chain has TRBV20-1 and TRBJ2-3; D might be TRBD2 (6 bases). Looked up from germline, CDR1 is DFQATT and CDR2 is SNEGSKA (reference sequence). The CDR3 runs to 14 residues. Trimming removed 3 bases at V and 1 base at J, with 11 bases between. CDR3 sequence (DNA): TGCAGTGCTAGTAGCAGGGAGGGCACAGATACGCAGTATTTT. Amino acid sequence: CSASSREGTDTQYF.

This chain joins TRBV20-1 and TRBJ2-2; perhaps TRBD2 as D (6 bases). Germline V gene sequence: CDR1 DFQATT, CDR2 SNEGSKA (reference sequence). The CDR3 is made up of 15 amino acids. With 3 bases removed from V and 0 bases from J, the gap between germline ends came to 11 bases. CDR3 coding DNA: TGCAGTGCTAGTCGGGTAGCGGCGAACACCGGGGAGCTGTTTTTT. Its protein is CSASRVAANTGELFF.

The chain couples TRBV6-5 to TRBJ1-6; TRBD1 matches 8 bases. Germline V gene sequence: CDR1 MNHEY, CDR2 SVGAGI. The CDR3 extends over 13 amino acids. The V gene end was trimmed by 7 bases and the J gene end by 6 bases; junction bases not matched to a gene: 2. The chain's CDR3 is CASNQGANSPLHF. CDR3 sequence (DNA): TGTGCCAGCAATCAGGGGGCTAATTCACCCCTCCACTTT.

The chain couples TRBV2 to TRBJ1-6; D uncertain. This CDR3 contains 13 residues. Per the germline V gene, CDR1 is SNHLY and CDR2 is FYNNEI. V was shortened by 4 bases and J by 8 bases, with 9 bases between the two germline ends. The CDR3 loop reads CASSGETDSPLHF. The CDR3 bases are TGTGCCAGCAGTGGGGAGACGGATTCACCCCTCCACTTT.

This clone was seen just once. The rearrangement links TRBV24-1 to TRBJ2-3; 8 bases align to TRBD1. Germline V gene sequence: CDR1 KGHDR, CDR2 SFDVKD. V was pared by 4 bases and J by 2 bases, with 19 bases of the junction left unmatched. The CDR3 length is 20 residues. The CDR3 spells CATSDIETGVRGLPTDTQYF. The DNA for the CDR3 is TGTGCCACCAGTGACATCGAGACAGGGGTGCGGGGATTACCCACAGATACGCAGTATTTT.

This sequence joins TRBV30 and TRBJ2-3; D is unclear. The CDR3 loop spans 14 amino acids. Deletions cut 0 bases from V and 3 bases from J, with 10 bases between. Germline V gene lookup returns CDR1 GTSNPN and CDR2 SVGIG (reference sequence). As DNA, the CDR3 is TGTGCCTGGAGTGTACGCTCCGGGACAGATACGCAGTATTTT. Protein: CAWSVRSGTDTQYF.

CDR3 bases: TGTGCCAGCAGCCCGAGCGGGGGGCCTTACGAGCAGTACTTC. It codes for CASSPSGGPYEQYF. The genes are TRBV3-1 (or the pseudogene TRBV3-2) and TRBJ2-7, with 9 bases fitting TRBD2. Germline trimming cut 4 bases from V and 4 bases from J; bases unmatched to any gene: 5. Germline V CDR1 and CDR2: LGHDT, YNNKEL (reference sequence). The CDR3 consists of 14 residues.

In this sample, this clone turned up a few times. The chain joins TRBV3-1 (or the pseudogene TRBV3-2) to TRBJ1-2, with TRBD1 as a possible D gene (6 bases). V was trimmed by 4 bases and J by 7 bases, leaving 10 bases between them. Germline V gene data show CDR1 as LGHDT and CDR2 as YNNKEL (reference sequence). The CDR3 is 12 amino acids. The CDR3 loop is CASSPTGSGYTF. CDR3 DNA sequence: TGTGCCAGCAGCCCCACAGGGTCTGGCTACACCTTC.

V and J are TRBV12-5 and TRBJ2-3; tentatively, D is TRBD2 (5 bases). This CDR3 is built from 12 residues. Trimming left V 6 bases short and J 6 bases short, with 10 bases between. Germline lookup yields CDR1 LGHNT and CDR2 FRNRAP. The CDR3 DNA reads as TGTGCTAGTGGGCAGCCGGGGGATACGCAGTATTTT. This gives the protein CASGQPGDTQYF.

The rearrangement uses TRBV2 and TRBJ2-2, with unresolved D. The V end was cut by 8 bases, the J end by 0 bases, with 4 bases between. The CDR3 sequence is 12 residues long. Germline assignment: CDR1 SNHLY and CDR2 FYNNEI. The DNA of the CDR3 is TGTGCCAGCCATCCGAACACCGGGGAGCTGTTTTTT. Protein: CASHPNTGELFF.

The count of this clone is one. In the same sample, other DNA sequences code for this CDR3. The chain combines TRBV6-5 with TRBJ1-3; D is undetermined. The V gene lost 0 bases and the J gene lost 3 bases, with 6 bases spanning the gap. The CDR3 spans 14 residues. Per germline, CDR1 MNHEY and CDR2 SVGAGI. The CDR3 loop reads CASSYSSGGNTIYF. Here the CDR3 DNA reads TGTGCCAGCAGTTACTCGAGCGGTGGAAACACCATATATTTT.

V usage is TRBV9 and J usage is TRBJ1-4; D gene uncertain. Deletions cut 7 bases from V and 4 bases from J, with 5 bases between. The CDR3 consists of 11 residues. CDR1 is SGDLS, CDR2 YYNGEE, per germline. CDR3 DNA sequence: TGTGCCAGCGGAGTTAATGAAAAACTGTTTTTT. This encodes CASGVNEKLFF.